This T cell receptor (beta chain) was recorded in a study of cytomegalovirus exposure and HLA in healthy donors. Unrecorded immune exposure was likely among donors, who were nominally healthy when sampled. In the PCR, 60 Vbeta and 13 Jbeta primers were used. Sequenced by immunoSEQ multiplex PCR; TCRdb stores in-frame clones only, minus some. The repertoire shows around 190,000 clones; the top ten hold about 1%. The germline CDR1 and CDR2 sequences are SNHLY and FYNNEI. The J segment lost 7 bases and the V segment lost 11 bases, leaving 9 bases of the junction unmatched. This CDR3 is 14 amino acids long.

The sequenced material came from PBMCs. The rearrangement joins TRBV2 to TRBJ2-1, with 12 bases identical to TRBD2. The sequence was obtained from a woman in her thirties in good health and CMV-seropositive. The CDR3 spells CAFRTSGNSNEQFF. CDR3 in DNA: TGTGCCTTCAGGACTAGCGGGAATTCGAATGAGCAGTTCTTC. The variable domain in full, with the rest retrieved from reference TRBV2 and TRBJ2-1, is EPEVTQTPSHQVTQMGQEVILRCVPISNHLYFYWYRQILGQKVEFLVSFYNNEISEKSEIFDDQFSVERPDGSNFTLKIRSTKLEDSAMYFCAFRTSGNSNEQFFGPGTRLTVL.